The rows below give T cell receptor beta chains drawn from one sample of a study of identical twins. MiXCR, applied by TCRdb to the 5' RACE reads, yields one record per CDR3 protein. The profile shows hundreds of thousands of distinct CDR3 sequences, less than 25% of them singletons. These data were also reused for a study on T cells expressing NK-cell markers.

Source material: PBMCs. The source of these receptors is a woman under 30 in good health. Both conserved end residues are part of each CDR3. The D gene is left open where the match is weak. The listing skips clone size in some rows; elsewhere it reads once, few, many or a size class.

once TRBD1 TRBJ2-7 TRBV4-3 TGCGCCAGCAGCCAAGAACCTCGGGACAGGGGCGGGGAGCAGTACTTC CASSQEPRDRGGEQYF
. . TRBJ2-3 TRBV12-3/TRBV12-4 TGTGCCAGCAGCCCGGTGAGGTCCGGTATGCAGTATTTT CASSPVRSGMQYF
. . TRBJ2-7 TRBV12-3/TRBV12-4 TGTGCCAGCAGTTTGGGGCGGCGGCGGGGCGCGAACGAGCAGTACTTC CASSLGRRRGANEQYF
. . TRBJ2-1 TRBV7-3 TGTGCCAGCAGCTTATCGGCCGGGAGCTCCTACAATGAGCAGTTCTTC CASSLSAGSSYNEQFF
many TRBD2 TRBJ2-7 TRBV4-3 TGCGCCAGCAGCCATGGGGGGAGGGTAGACGAGCAGTACTTC CASSHGGRVDEQYF
many TRBD1 TRBJ1-6 TRBV7-2 TGCGCCAGCAGCAGGGACAGGGGTAATTCACCCCTCCACTTT CASSRDRGNSPLHF
. . TRBJ2-1 TRBV7-9 TGTGCCAGCAGCTTAGGTAGCCAGGGGAATGAGCAGTTCTTC CASSLGSQGNEQFF
few . TRBJ2-1 TRBV4-1 TGCGCCAGCAGCCAAGATATTAATAGCAATGAGCAGTTCTTC CASSQDINSNEQFF
many . TRBJ1-5 TRBV6-2/TRBV6-3 TGTGCCAGCAGTTTTGGAGAGAATCAGCCCCAGCATTTT CASSFGENQPQHF
. . TRBJ2-7 TRBV5-5 TGTGCCAGCAGCGGACGTTTGGGGGGCGGTTCCCAGGACGAGCAGTACTTC CASSGRLGGGSQDEQYF
few . TRBJ2-7 TRBV7-9 TGTGCCAGCAGCTTAGAGGGGGGCCCAAACTACGAGCAGTACTTC CASSLEGGPNYEQYF
. TRBD1 TRBJ2-7 TRBV20-1 TGCAGTGCTAGAGCGCGGTCTGGGACAGGACGATACGAGCAGTACTTC CSARARSGTGRYEQYF
few . TRBJ1-1 TRBV6-6 TGTGCCACCAAAGGGGGCACTGAAGCTTTCTTT CATKGGTEAFF
few . TRBJ2-3 TRBV5-1 TGCGCCAGCAGCCGAGAGGGGCTCACAGATACGCAGTATTTT CASSREGLTDTQYF
. . TRBJ1-4 TRBV30 TGTGCCTGGAGTAGTTTCGGTGAAAAACTGTTTTTT CAWSSFGEKLFF
few . TRBJ2-5 TRBV12-3/TRBV12-4 TGTGCCAGCAGTTCTCAGGGGGGACGCCAAGAGACCCAGTACTTC CASSSQGGRQETQYF
. . TRBJ2-5 TRBV6-5 TGTGCCAGCAGTTTGGACTCCCCCGGTGGGACCCAGTACTTC CASSLDSPGGTQYF
. TRBD2 TRBJ2-5 TRBV20-1 TGCAGTGCTACAAATCTAGCGGGGGGGCACGAGACCCAGTACTTC CSATNLAGGHETQYF
few TRBD1 TRBJ2-1 TRBV4-3 TGCGCCAGCAGCGAGACAGGGGCCGTCTCCTACAATGAGCAGTTCTTC CASSETGAVSYNEQFF
few . TRBJ1-4 TRBV12-3/TRBV12-4 TGTGCCAGCAGTGGCCCGGGACTGATTTTT CASSGPGLIF
. . TRBJ2-3 TRBV5-1 TGCGCCAGCAGCGGGACCGTCAGCACAGATACGCAGTATTTT CASSGTVSTDTQYF
few . TRBJ1-1 TRBV29-1 TGCAGCCACCAAGTTGGCCCTGGGAACACTGAAGCTTTCTTT CSHQVGPGNTEAFF
few . TRBJ2-1 TRBV5-1 TGCGCCAGCAGCTACCAGACAGAGATCAATGAGCAGTTCTTC CASSYQTEINEQFF
. TRBD2 TRBJ2-1 TRBV20-1 TGCAGTGCAAAGGGACTAGCGGGGAATGAGCAGTTCTTC CSAKGLAGNEQFF
. . TRBJ1-2 TRBV9 TGTGCCAGCAGCGAGGACCATAACTATGGCTACACCTTC CASSEDHNYGYTF
. . TRBJ2-3 TRBV29-1 TGCAGCGTTGATTGGGGCGATACGCAGTATTTT CSVDWGDTQYF
. . TRBJ2-5 TRBV21-1 TGTGCCAGCAGAATCCCGTTCCCCGAGACCCAGTACTTC CASRIPFPETQYF
few . TRBJ2-7 TRBV20-1 TGCAGTGCCAACCGACAGGGAGGGTCCTACGAGCAGTACTTC CSANRQGGSYEQYF
. . TRBJ2-7 TRBV3-1 TGTGCCAGCAGTCCAGAGGGCCTCGGCCCCTACGAGCAGTACTTC CASSPEGLGPYEQYF
few . TRBJ2-1 TRBV11-2 TGTGCCAGCCGGCGGGCAGGGCGACATGAGCAGTTCTTC CASRRAGRHEQFF
few . TRBJ2-1 TRBV5-1 TGCGCCAGCAGCTTTTCTACAGCCTACAATGAGCAGTTCTTC CASSFSTAYNEQFF
. TRBD2 TRBJ2-5 TRBV12-3/TRBV12-4 TGTGCCAGCAGTCCGAATAGCGGGAGGAGGGGAGAGACCCAGTACTTC CASSPNSGRRGETQYF
. . TRBJ1-1 TRBV18 TGTGCCAGCTCCGCCGGGGTCTCGAACACTGAAGCTTTCTTT CASSAGVSNTEAFF
. . TRBJ2-4 TRBV12-3/TRBV12-4 TGTGCCAGCAGTTTAGAATCAACGAGACAGAGGGAAAACATTCAGTACTTC CASSLESTRQRENIQYF
. . TRBJ2-3 TRBV7-9 TGTGCCAGCAGGCCATCAGGGGGGGATACGCAGTATTTT CASRPSGGDTQYF
. . TRBJ2-7 TRBV11-2 TGTGCCAGCAGCTTAGAGCCCTACTACGAGCAGTACTTC CASSLEPYYEQYF
. . TRBJ1-4 TRBV10-3 TGTGCCATCCGCGGCCCCGGGCCGACTGAAAAACTGTTTTTT CAIRGPGPTEKLFF
few . TRBJ1-4 TRBV6-2/TRBV6-3 TGTGCCAGCACCCCGGCCGGCAGCATACATGAAAAACTGTTTTTT CASTPAGSIHEKLFF
few . TRBJ2-2 TRBV4-1 TGCGCCAGCAGCCAAATGGGAGGGAACACCGGGGAGCTGTTTTTT CASSQMGGNTGELFF
few . TRBJ2-7 TRBV5-1 TGCGCCAGCAGCCCAGACTCTCCCTACGAGCAGTACTTC CASSPDSPYEQYF
once TRBD2 TRBJ2-7 TRBV20-1 TGCTGCGCTAGAGACAGGCTAACGGCGGGAGGGCCCTACGAGCAGTACTTC CCARDRLTAGGPYEQYF
few . TRBJ2-2 TRBV29-1 TGCAGCGCCGAGGGCACCGGGGAGCTGTTTTTT CSAEGTGELFF
. . TRBJ2-6 TRBV5-6 TGTGCCAGCAGCCGCAGGGTCTGGGGACGATTGTCTTCCGGGGCCAACGTCCTGACTTTC CASSRRVWGRLSSGANVLTF
. . TRBJ2-5 TRBV7-2 TGTGCCAGCAGCTCACCCCGCAGTATCCGAGAGACCCAGTACTTC CASSSPRSIRETQYF
few . TRBJ2-5 TRBV20-1 TGCAGTGCCGGTAGCAAGGAGACCCAGTACTTC CSAGSKETQYF
. . TRBJ2-3 TRBV14 TGTGCCAGCAGCCAAGATCTACCGACTAACACAGATACGCAGTATTTT CASSQDLPTNTDTQYF
few TRBD1 TRBJ2-7 TRBV15 TGTGCCACCAGCAGGACCGGGACAGGGGGCGAGCAGTACTTC CATSRTGTGGEQYF
. . TRBJ2-6 TRBV6-5 TGTGCCAGCAGTTACAGATACTACGGGGCCAACGTCCTGACTTTC CASSYRYYGANVLTF
. TRBD1 TRBJ2-5 TRBV6-1 TGTGCCAGCAGTCAGGGGGTCGTGATACAAGAGACCCAGTACTTC CASSQGVVIQETQYF
. TRBD2 TRBJ2-7 TRBV7-2 TGTGCCAGCAGCCCCGGGACTAGCGGGGGGACCTACGAGCAGTACTTC CASSPGTSGGTYEQYF
. TRBD2 TRBJ2-5 TRBV5-1 TGCGCCAGCAGCTCTGAACCCCTCCTAGCGGGAAGGGGAATGGTCCAAGAGACCCAGTACTTC CASSSEPLLAGRGMVQETQYF
many . TRBJ2-3 TRBV20-1 TGCAGTGCTACGGGGTTCCCTGGCACAGATACGCAGTATTTT CSATGFPGTDTQYF
. TRBD2 TRBJ2-3 TRBV20-1 TGCAGTGCCATAATAGCGGGAGGGCCAACAGATACGCAGTATTTT CSAIIAGGPTDTQYF
. . TRBJ2-1 TRBV6-4 TGTGCCAGCAGTGACTTACCAGGGGTTATAGGTGAGCAGTTCTTC CASSDLPGVIGEQFF